The 11 T cell receptor beta chains in this list originate from one sample, sequenced in a study of T cells after yellow fever vaccination. TCRdb re-analysed the 5' RACE reads in MiXCR, keeping a single row per CDR3 protein. The data hold about 340,000 distinct CDR3 sequences, with 12% observed a single time. The input for sequencing was CD4+ T cells sorted from PBMCs, taken 15 days after the yellow fever booster vaccination. All receptors come from a man aged 18 to 35 who received the YFV17D yellow fever vaccine.

This clonotype was detected once. This chain connects TRBV7-2 to TRBJ1-3; TRBD1 aligns across 7 bases. This CDR3 contains 15 residues. The germline gives CDR1 SGHTA, CDR2 FQGNSA. The ends lost 2 bases at V and 4 bases at J; junction bases unmatched: 5. The CDR3: CASSLQGGAGNTIYF. CDR3 in DNA: TGTGCCAGCAGCTTACAGGGGGGGGCAGGAAACACCATATATTTT.

This clonotype has only a few counts. The chain carries TRBV5-1 and TRBJ1-3; D perhaps matches TRBD1 (5 bases). This CDR3 contains 13 residues. V lost 5 bases and J lost 0, with 6 bases in between. CDR1 is SGHRS, CDR2 YFSETQ, per germline. The CDR3 here is CASRGTSGNTIYF. For the CDR3, the DNA is TGCGCCAGCAGAGGGACCTCTGGAAACACCATATATTTT.

There are many counts of this clonotype. The V and J genes are TRBV6-5 and TRBJ1-6; D is undetermined. The germline V gene has CDR1 MNHEY and CDR2 SVGAGI. The V gene lost 7 bases and the J gene lost 5 bases, with 15 bases spanning the gap. CDR3 length equals 15 residues. In DNA form, the CDR3 reads TGTGCCAGCACCTTTTTGTGGGGAAATAATTCACCCCTCCACTTT. Translated, it gives CASTFLWGNNSPLHF.

This clonotype was detected only a few times. The V call is TRBV7-3, the J call TRBJ2-5; a possible D gene is TRBD2 (6 bases). Trimming took off 7 bases at V and 5 bases at J, with 14 bases between the two ends. CDR3 length: 13 residues. Germline V lookup: CDR1 SGHTA, CDR2 FQGTGA. The CDR3 is CASTRLEWETQYF. CDR3 sequence (DNA): TGTGCCAGCACCCGACTAGAGTGGGAGACCCAGTACTTC.

There are many counts of this clonotype. The chain links TRBV28 to TRBJ2-7; D might be TRBD2 (6 bases). V gave up 2 bases and J gave up 7 bases, with 15 bases separating them. Germline V gene sequence: CDR1 MDHEN, CDR2 SYDVKM. The CDR3 consists of 14 residues. For the CDR3, the DNA is TGTGCCAGCAGTTTACAGCTAGCGCCCTGGGAGCAGTACGTC. Protein product: CASSLQLAPWEQYV.

The rearrangement joins TRBV15 to TRBJ1-1; TRBD1 might be the D (5 bases). Germline CDR1 is LNHNV and CDR2 is YYDKDF (reference sequence). V lost 5 bases to trimming and J lost 3 bases, with 7 bases between them. The CDR3 contains 12 residues. CDR3 region: CATSLRDTEAFF. The CDR3 bases are TGTGCCACCAGCCTCAGGGACACTGAAGCTTTCTTT.

The chain couples TRBV5-1 to TRBJ1-2; the D gene is possibly TRBD1 (5 bases). Trimming removed 5 bases from V and 7 bases from J, with 9 bases in between. Germline V gene sequence: CDR1 SGHRS, CDR2 YFSETQ. The CDR3 length is 11 residues. CDR3: CASSQGIGYTF. The CDR3, as DNA: TGCGCCAGCAGTCAGGGAATTGGCTACACCTTC.

The table lists this clonotype with a few counts. The chain combines TRBV9 with TRBJ2-3; D unclear. In germline, CDR1 is SGDLS, CDR2 YYNGEE. Trimming stripped 1 base from V and 0 bases from J, with 9 bases between. CDR3 length equals 15 residues. In DNA, the CDR3 is TGTGCCAGCAGCGTAAACGGCATAAGCACAGATACGCAGTATTTT. Translating it yields CASSVNGISTDTQYF.

The rearrangement joins TRBV9 to TRBJ2-1; perhaps TRBD2 as D (7 bases). V gave up 4 bases and J gave up 12 bases, with 17 bases separating them. Germline V lookup: CDR1 SGDLS, CDR2 YYNGEE. CDR3 length: 13 amino acids. The CDR3 nucleotides are TGTGCCAGCAGCCCGCTAGGGGGGGCAGTGCAGTTCTTC. Translation: CASSPLGGAVQFF.

This clonotype was observed at least ten times. The chain links TRBV4-2 to TRBJ2-4, with D possibly being TRBD1 or TRBD2 (5 bases each). This CDR3 contains 13 residues. CDR1 and CDR2 from the germline V gene are LGHNA and YNFKEQ. Trimming pared 3 bases from V and 3 bases from J, leaving 6 bases between. CDR3 region: CASSQGVKNIQYF. CDR3 coding DNA: TGTGCCAGCAGCCAGGGGGTCAAAAACATTCAGTACTTC.

The rearrangement joins TRBV4-3 to TRBJ2-5; no firm D call. V lost 0 bases, J lost 4 bases, and 6 bases lay in between. The CDR3 is 13 amino acids. Germline V gene sequence: CDR1 LGHNA, CDR2 YSLEER. For the CDR3, the DNA is TGCGCCAGCAGCCAAGATGTATCAGAGACCCAGTACTTC. Its translation: CASSQDVSETQYF.